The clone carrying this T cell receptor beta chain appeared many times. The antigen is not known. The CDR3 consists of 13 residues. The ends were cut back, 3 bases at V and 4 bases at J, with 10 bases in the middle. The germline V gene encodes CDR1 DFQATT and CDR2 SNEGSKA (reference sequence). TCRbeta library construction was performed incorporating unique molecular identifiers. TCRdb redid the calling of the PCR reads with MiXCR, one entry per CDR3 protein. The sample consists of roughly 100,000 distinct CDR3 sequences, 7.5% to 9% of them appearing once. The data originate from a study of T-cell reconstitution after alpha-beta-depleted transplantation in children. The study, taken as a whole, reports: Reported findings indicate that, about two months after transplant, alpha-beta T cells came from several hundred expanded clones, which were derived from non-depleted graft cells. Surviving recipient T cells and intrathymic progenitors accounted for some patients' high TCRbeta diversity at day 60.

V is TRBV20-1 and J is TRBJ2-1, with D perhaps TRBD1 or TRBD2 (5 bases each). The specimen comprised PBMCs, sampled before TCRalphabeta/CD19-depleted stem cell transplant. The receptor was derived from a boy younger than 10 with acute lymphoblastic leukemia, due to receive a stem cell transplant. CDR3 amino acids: CSASVWGYNEQFF. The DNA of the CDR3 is TGCAGTGCTAGTGTCTGGGGGTACAATGAGCAGTTCTTC.